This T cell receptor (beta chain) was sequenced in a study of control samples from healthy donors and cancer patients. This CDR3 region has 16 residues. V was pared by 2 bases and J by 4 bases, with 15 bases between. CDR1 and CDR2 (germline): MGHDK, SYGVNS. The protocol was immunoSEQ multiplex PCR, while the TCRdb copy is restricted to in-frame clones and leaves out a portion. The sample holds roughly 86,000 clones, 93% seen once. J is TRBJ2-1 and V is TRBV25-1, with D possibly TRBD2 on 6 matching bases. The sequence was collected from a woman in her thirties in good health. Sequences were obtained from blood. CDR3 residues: CASSEPPREGYNEQFF. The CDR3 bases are TGTGCCAGCAGTGAACCCCCGCGGGAAGGTTACAATGAGCAGTTCTTC. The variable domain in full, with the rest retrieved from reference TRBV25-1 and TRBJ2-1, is EADIYQTPRYLVIGTGKKITLECSQTMGHDKMYWYQQDPGMELHLIHYSYGVNSTEKGDLSSESTVSRIRTEHFPLTLESARPSHTSQYLCASSEPPREGYNEQFFGPGTRLTVL.